This section outlines one T cell receptor beta chain sequence together with its context. Antigen: not known. The data stem from a study of immune evolution from preneoplasia to lung adenocarcinoma. Sequencing used immunoSEQ multiplex PCR; TCRdb keeps in-frame clones, though not all of them. This sample has more than 7,000 clones; around four fifths occur once, and the top ten carry around 2.7%. The CDR3 totals 16 residues. With V trimmed by 5 bases and J by 7 bases, 10 bases remained unmatched. Germline assignment: CDR1 SGHTA and CDR2 FQGNSA. Overall study findings and caveats: Normal lung had highest clonality; later lesions appeared denser, more diverse. Normal lung had the highest top T cell clone frequencies.

V is TRBV7-2 and J is TRBJ2-3; 12 positions match TRBD2. The source of this sequence is a person aged 65 to 79 with lung adenocarcinoma. Sequencing was performed on FFPE lung adenocarcinoma in situ tissue. This chain's CDR3 is CASSMGLAGPLYTQYF. CDR3 coding DNA: TGTGCCAGCAGCATGGGACTAGCGGGCCCCCTATATACGCAGTATTTT.